This TCR beta chain was sequenced for a study of beta chain features in type 1 diabetes. General study points: Researchers caution that PCR might favor shorter templates, equally among patients and controls.

With 2 bases removed from V and 7 bases from J, the gap between germline ends came to 15 bases. The CDR3 is 14 residues long. The germline CDR1 and CDR2 sequences are MNHEY and SVGAGI. In this sample, this clone turned up once. Its antigen remains unknown. Reverse transcribing all isolated RNA meant expressed TCRB transcripts were sequenced. The method was immunoSEQ multiplex PCR; TCRdb's version includes in-frame clones alone and lacks a portion of them. The sample shows 140,000 to 150,000 clones, approximately 52% of them seen only once. The chain combines TRBV6-5 with TRBJ2-7; a weak D match, TRBD2 (6 bases). The sample comprised Tregs from blood. This TCR was recovered from a young man in good health. Here the CDR3 reads CASSYSPSGREQYF. DNA of the CDR3: TGTGCCAGCAGTTACAGCCCATCTGGGAGGGAGCAGTACTTC.